This TCR beta chain was documented in a study of CD8 T cells in Susac syndrome. Random hexamers were used to reverse transcribe roughly 0.45 to 1 ug of RNA. Across 54 Vbeta and 13 Jbeta, TCR beta CDR3 was amplified with immunoSEQ multiplex PCR. Each CDR3 protein is one row after TCRdb ran MiXCR on the immunoSEQ multiplex PCR reads. The sample yields a few hundred thousand distinct CDR3 sequences, roughly nine tenths seen once. V lost 0 bases to trimming and J lost 3 bases, with 7 bases between them. The germline V gene has CDR1 SGHRS and CDR2 YFSETQ. CDR3 length equals 14 residues. Sequencing of TCR beta was undertaken in CD8+ and CD4+ T cells derived from blood. It was negative isolation that provided the CD8+ and CD4+ T cells, whereas TEMRA cells were enriched by FACS.

The receptor was derived from a human donor with multiple sclerosis. The V call is TRBV5-1, the J call TRBJ2-1; D not certain. Sequences were obtained from CD4+ T cells from PBMCs. CDR3 sequence reads: CASSLDSLYNEQFF. CDR3 DNA sequence: TGCGCCAGCAGCTTGGACAGCCTCTACAATGAGCAGTTCTTC.